Presented here are 30 T cell receptor beta chains from one specimen sequenced in a study of OX40 agonist ivuxolimab in advanced cancers. This table comes from immunoSEQ multiplex PCR, and its TCRdb copy is limited to in-frame clones, with some not included. The table records 30,000 to 45,000 clones, about 70% of them present only once. Material: CD4+ or CD8+ T cells sorted from blood, obtained in a trial of the OX40 agonist ivuxolimab. The receptors here all came from an adult with an advanced solid tumor such as melanoma, head and neck, liver or kidney cancer.

The CDR3 loop reads CASSNPYNFPGNTIYF. The CDR3 nucleotides read TGTGCCAGCAGCAACCCTTACAACTTTCCTGGAAACACCATATATTTT. The chain links TRBV5-5 to TRBJ1-3; no clear D gene. The CDR3 has 16 amino acids. In germline, CDR1 is SGHKS, CDR2 YYEKEE (reference sequence). V shed 4 bases and J shed 2 bases, with 16 bases lying between them.

The genes are TRBV11-1 and TRBJ2-7; TRBD1 matches at 8 bases. The CDR3 consists of 14 residues. Germline V lookup: CDR1 SGHAT, CDR2 FQDESV (reference sequence). Losses at the gene ends were 5 bases for V and 2 bases for J; bases not matched to a gene: 5. The chain's CDR3 is CASSLGQGAYEQYF. In nucleotides, the CDR3 is TGTGCCAGCAGCCTTGGACAGGGCGCCTACGAGCAGTACTTC.

Turning to this clone: No conserved phenylalanine or tryptophan ends this CDR3, so it is likely a read error. Because the CDR3's place on the DNA is in doubt, the DNA is left out and the CDR3 is given as listed by TCRdb. The chain recombines TRBV11-1 with TRBJ2-7; TRBD1, the table's D call, lacks a check against the DNA. Germline V CDR1 and CDR2: SGHAT, FQDESV (reference sequence). The CDR3 is 10 amino acids in total, end residues counted. The chain's CDR3 is CASSLEDRGA.

This chain links TRBV19 with TRBJ1-1, with a weak D call TRBD1 (5 bases). V was pared by 0 bases and J by 0 bases, with 8 bases between. Germline V gene lookup returns CDR1 LNHDA and CDR2 SQIVND (reference sequence). CDR3 length: 15 residues. CDR3 region: CASSIDRQMNTEAFF. The CDR3 nucleotides are TGTGCCAGTAGTATAGATCGACAGATGAACACTGAAGCTTTCTTT.

This sequence joins TRBV6-5 and TRBJ1-1; 7 bases agree with TRBD1. Germline V gene lookup returns CDR1 MNHEY and CDR2 SVGAGI. With V trimmed by 7 bases and J by 5 bases, 7 bases remained unmatched. The CDR3 is 13 amino acids. Here the CDR3 DNA reads TGTGCCAGCAACTTAGGGGGCAGTACTGAAGCTTTCTTT. It specifies CASNLGGSTEAFF.

J is TRBJ1-2 and V is TRBV27; 10 positions agree with TRBD1. CDR1 and CDR2 from the germline V gene are MNHEY and SMNVEV (reference sequence). The ends lost 2 bases at V and 8 bases at J; junction bases unmatched: 14. CDR3 length equals 17 residues. Here the CDR3 DNA reads TGTGCCAGCAGTTTACGGGGACAGGGGACTAACCTTAGGGGCTACACCTTC. This translates into CASSLRGQGTNLRGYTF.

The chain uses TRBV7-2 and TRBJ2-3, with D perhaps matching TRBD2 (7 bases). The CDR3 sequence is 16 residues long. Trimming took off 4 bases at V and 5 bases at J, with 19 bases between the two ends. CDR1 is SGHTA, CDR2 FQGNSA, per germline. The CDR3 DNA follows: TGTGCCAGCAGCTCGGCCCGCGGGGGCGGGTTAGATACGCAGTATTTT. Translated: CASSSARGGGLDTQYF.

This chain uses TRBV11-3 with TRBJ2-4; 7 bases match TRBD1. The CDR3 is 13 residues long. Losses at the gene ends were 2 bases for V and 6 bases for J; bases not matched to a gene: 1. The germline V gene has CDR1 SGHNT and CDR2 YENEEA. The CDR3 DNA reads TGTGCCAGCAGCTTATCAGGGGGAAACATTCAGTACTTC. Translating it yields CASSLSGGNIQYF.

V usage is TRBV5-1 and J usage is TRBJ2-2; D remains ambiguous. Trimming removed 3 bases at V and 4 bases at J, with 7 bases between. The CDR3 has 13 residues. Germline-derived CDR1 and CDR2 are SGHRS and YFSETQ. CDR3 loop: CASSSRFTGELFF. DNA of the CDR3: TGCGCCAGCAGCTCGCGGTTCACCGGGGAGCTGTTTTTT.

This clone was detected a few times. The gene calls are TRBV18 and TRBJ2-2; perhaps TRBD1 as D (5 bases). The CDR3 contains 14 residues. Germline V gives CDR1 KGHSH, CDR2 LQKENI. V was clipped by 3 bases and J by 13 bases, with 18 bases between them. The CDR3 coding sequence is TGTGCCAGCTCACCGGACACCGCGAAGGGTGGGCTGTTTTTT. Its translation is CASSPDTAKGGLFF.

The chain recombines TRBV20-1 with TRBJ1-1; D is unresolved. V was shortened by 4 bases and J by 1 base, with 4 bases between the two germline ends. The V gene's germline CDR1 is DFQATT and CDR2 SNEGSKA (reference sequence). The CDR3 has 11 amino acids. The CDR3 DNA reads as TGCAGTGCTATAAAGAACACTGAAGCTTTCTTT. This codes for CSAIKNTEAFF.

The chain couples TRBV2 to TRBJ1-2; the D is unclear. Germline CDR1 reads SNHLY; CDR2 reads FYNNEI. Between the trimmed V and J ends, which lost 3 bases and 3 bases, there was a span of 8 bases. The CDR3 sequence is 13 residues long. The chain's CDR3 is CASSENGDYGYTF. The DNA of the CDR3 is TGTGCCAGCAGTGAGAATGGCGACTATGGCTACACCTTC.

V and J are TRBV7-9 and TRBJ1-6; no firm D call. The V gene's germline CDR1 is SEHNR and CDR2 FQNEAQ (reference sequence). V lost 1 base and J lost 6, with 4 bases in between. The CDR3 consists of 13 residues. CDR3 sequence reads: CASSLDGNSPLHF. DNA for the CDR3: TGTGCCAGCAGCTTAGATGGTAATTCACCCCTCCACTTT.

This chain links TRBV18 with TRBJ1-1; the D is unclear. Deletions cut 1 base from V and 3 bases from J, with 3 bases between. This CDR3 is 12 amino acids long. In germline, CDR1 is KGHSH, CDR2 LQKENI. The CDR3 reads CASSPQHTEAFF. DNA for the CDR3: TGTGCCAGCTCACCACAACACACTGAAGCTTTCTTT.

The J gene is TRBJ2-1, the V gene TRBV5-1; TRBD2 matches 7 bases. The junction had 0 bases not matched to a gene; V was cut back by 4 bases and J by 2 bases. Germline V gene lookup returns CDR1 SGHRS and CDR2 YFSETQ. The CDR3 length is 13 residues. The CDR3 protein is CASSGGAYNEQFF. For the CDR3, the DNA is TGCGCCAGCAGCGGGGGGGCCTACAATGAGCAGTTCTTC.

This clone was seen repeatedly, ten times or more. In DNA, the CDR3 is TGCGCCAGCAGCTACCCGGACAGGGGCAATTCACCCCTCCACTTT. Translation: CASSYPDRGNSPLHF. The chain has TRBV5-1 and TRBJ1-6; 9 bases fit TRBD1. V lost 3 bases to trimming and J lost 7 bases; unmatched junction nucleotides: 5. Germline assignment: CDR1 SGHRS and CDR2 YFSETQ. The CDR3 covers 15 residues.

The chain has TRBV4-3 and TRBJ1-2; D gene unclear. Deletions cut 4 bases from V and 2 bases from J, with 14 bases between. CDR3 size: 15 residues. Germline CDR1 is LGHNA and CDR2 is YSLEER. The DNA for the CDR3 is TGCGCCAGCAGCCTCCTATCTCTTACGAACTATGGCTACACCTTC. It encodes CASSLLSLTNYGYTF.

V usage is TRBV2 and J usage is TRBJ2-7; no definite D call. The CDR3 is made up of 11 amino acids. V shed 6 bases and J shed 4 bases, with 7 bases lying between them. Germline CDR1 and CDR2: SNHLY and FYNNEI. CDR3: CASRSSYEQYV. The CDR3 DNA reads TGTGCCAGCAGGTCTTCGTACGAGCAGTACGTC.

The gene calls are TRBV2 and TRBJ2-3; 10 bases match TRBD1. The ends lost 6 bases at V and 3 bases at J; junction bases unmatched: 6. The CDR3 loop spans 15 amino acids. The germline gives CDR1 SNHLY, CDR2 FYNNEI. Here the CDR3 DNA reads TGTGCCAGCAGAGGACAGGGGGTCGGGACAGATACGCAGTATTTT. This codes for CASRGQGVGTDTQYF.

Comments on this clone: An end of the junction differs from the germline gene, which may be a read error. This chain uses TRBV6-1 with TRBJ1-2; 10 nucleotides match TRBD1. Per germline, CDR1 MNHNS and CDR2 SASEGT. The CDR3 extends over 13 amino acids. This CDR3 is CAISEGQGRGYTF. As DNA, the CDR3 is TGTGCCATCAGTGAGGGACAGGGGAGAGGCTACACCTTC.

The chain recombines TRBV29-1 with TRBJ1-2; D ambiguous. V was shortened by 3 bases and J by 6 bases, with 17 bases between the two germline ends. The CDR3 has 14 amino acids. The germline gives CDR1 SQVTM, CDR2 ANQGSEA. DNA for the CDR3: TGCAGCGTTGATCCACTGAGCGCCCAGGATGGCTACACCTTC. Amino acids: CSVDPLSAQDGYTF.

This clone was observed a few times. The identical CDR3 is also encoded by other nucleotide sequences in the sample. The chain links TRBV29-1 to TRBJ1-2, with 8 bases lining up with TRBD1. Germline trimming cut 7 bases from V and 1 base from J; bases unmatched to any gene: 5. The CDR3 totals 13 residues. Per germline, CDR1 SQVTM and CDR2 ANQGSEA. For the CDR3, the DNA is TGCAGCGCAGGGACAGGATATAACTATGGCTACACCTTC. Residues: CSAGTGYNYGYTF. Complete variable domain (other parts from reference TRBV29-1 and TRBJ1-2): SAVISQKPSRDICQRGTSLTIQCQVDSQVTMMFWYRQQPGQSLTLIATANQGSEATYESGFVIDKFPISRPNLTFSTLTVSNMSPEDSSIYLCSAGTGYNYGYTFGSGTRLTVV.

This clone was detected once. J is TRBJ2-7 and V is TRBV19; 10 bases map to TRBD2. Trimming at V came to 4 bases and at J to 0 bases, leaving 3 bases not matched to a gene. The CDR3 is made up of 15 amino acids. In germline, CDR1 is LNHDA, CDR2 SQIVND (reference sequence). The CDR3 DNA reads as TGTGCCAGTAGTACTAGCGGGGGCTCCTCCTACGAGCAGTACTTC. Its protein product is CASSTSGGSSYEQYF.

The chain carries TRBV9 and TRBJ1-6; 8 bases are shared with TRBD1. Germline CDR1 and CDR2: SGDLS and YYNGEE. There are 15 residues in the CDR3. The V and J ends lost 6 bases and 8 bases, in that order; junction bases with no gene match: 10. The CDR3 DNA reads TGTGCCAGCAACCCGGGGACAGGAGTTTATTCACCCCTCCACTTT. Translating it yields CASNPGTGVYSPLHF.

The chain is built from TRBV6-5 and TRBJ1-2; perhaps TRBD1 as D (5 bases). The CDR3 is 15 amino acids. Germline CDR1 reads MNHEY; CDR2 reads SVGAGI. The germline V and J ends were trimmed by 7 bases and 4 bases, with 19 bases remaining between them. The CDR3 here is CASNTIRGNIYGYTF. CDR3 in DNA: TGTGCCAGCAATACGATCCGGGGGAATATCTATGGCTACACCTTC.

This clone was counted between two and nine times. The CDR3, as DNA: TGTGCCAGCTCATCGGGGAGGGGGGACCGGCCCCAGCATTTT. It translates to CASSSGRGDRPQHF. J is TRBJ1-5 and V is TRBV18; tentative D call: TRBD1 (6 bases). CDR3 length: 14 residues. V was trimmed by 5 bases and J by 9 bases, leaving 17 bases between them. The germline V gene encodes CDR1 KGHSH and CDR2 LQKENI.

The chain couples TRBV1 to TRBJ2-7; the DNA was not compared with TRBD2, the D call given in the table. TRBV1 is given as a pseudogene. CDR3 length equals 15 residues. The CDR3 DNA reads TGCACCAGCAGCCCGGGTTTAGCGGGGGGGAGTGAGCAGTACGTC. It translates to CTSSPGLAGGSEQYV.

This sequence joins TRBV6-1 and TRBJ1-1; the match to TRBD1 covers 10 bases. The J segment lost 6 bases and the V segment lost 10 bases, leaving 8 bases of the junction unmatched. Germline CDR1 is MNHNS and CDR2 is SASEGT. CDR3 length: 13 residues. Here the CDR3 reads CATGQGQGSEAFF. The DNA for the CDR3 is TGTGCCACAGGACAGGGACAGGGGTCTGAAGCTTTCTTT.

This clone has only a few counts. This sequence joins TRBV27 and TRBJ1-3, with D unresolved. Per germline, CDR1 MNHEY and CDR2 SMNVEV (reference sequence). The V end lost 3 bases, the J end lost 2 bases, and 5 bases lay between the germline ends. The CDR3 spans 13 residues. This CDR3 reads CASSLAPGNTIYF. Written as DNA, the CDR3 is TGTGCCAGCAGTTTGGCACCTGGAAACACCATATATTTT.

The rearrangement joins TRBV7-8 to TRBJ2-4; the D is unclear. Trimming stripped 1 base from V and 12 bases from J, with 10 bases between. The length of the CDR3 is 12 residues. The V gene's germline CDR1 is SGHVS and CDR2 FQNEAQ. The DNA for the CDR3 is TGTGCCAGCAGCTTAGATGGCGGCCGTCAGTACTTC. This sequence encodes CASSLDGGRQYF.